The 22 T cell receptor beta chains in this list originate from one sample, sequenced in a study of Graves' ophthalmopathy and Graves' hyperthyroidism. Amplification from RNA transcripts yielded the TCR beta CDR3 regions. First-round RT-PCR used HTBI primers; second-round multiplex PCR followed. TCRdb analysed the multiplex PCR reads with MiXCR anew, one entry per CDR3 protein. In the table there are some 380,000 distinct CDR3 sequences, about 16% of which are singletons. The sample taken for sequencing was peripheral blood. The receptors derive from a woman younger than 35 with stable Graves' hyperthyroidism.

The chain joins TRBV7-9 to TRBJ1-1, with 9 bases that match TRBD1. Germline V CDR1 and CDR2: SEHNR, FQNEAQ (reference sequence). The CDR3 loop spans 15 amino acids. V trimming: 6 bases; J trimming: 4 bases; junction bases outside the gene matches: 9. CDR3 protein: CASRTTGGLGTEAFF. DNA for the CDR3: TGTGCCAGCAGGACGACAGGGGGTTTGGGCACTGAAGCTTTCTTT.

Ten or more counts support this clonotype. The chain combines TRBV29-1 with TRBJ1-5; a weak D match, TRBD1 (6 bases). The germline V gene has CDR1 SQVTM and CDR2 ANQGSEA. Deletions cut 6 bases from V and 7 bases from J, with 16 bases between. This CDR3 is built from 13 residues. Here the CDR3 reads CSVGEGGGQPQHF. CDR3 bases: TGCAGCGTGGGGGAAGGAGGGGGACAGCCCCAGCATTTT.

This clonotype has a count of ten or more. The CDR3 region has the DNA TGCAGTGCTAGGGATATCGGAAAGGGGCTGGGCTACACCTTC. Translation gives CSARDIGKGLGYTF. This rearrangement joins TRBV20-1 to TRBJ1-2, with D maybe TRBD1 (5 bases). CDR3 length: 14 residues. Per germline, CDR1 DFQATT and CDR2 SNEGSKA (reference sequence). Trimming took 3 bases from V and 8 from J, leaving 19 bases between them.

In its sample, this clonotype was seen many times. This sequence joins TRBV12-3 or TRBV12-4 and TRBJ2-2; 8 bases are shared with TRBD1. V lost 6 bases, J lost 1 base, and 7 bases stayed unmatched. CDR3 size: 16 residues. The CDR3 loop is CASRSTGGMNTGELFF. CDR3 bases: TGTGCCAGCAGATCTACAGGGGGTATGAACACCGGGGAGCTGTTTTTT.

This clonotype was seen ten or more times. V usage is TRBV10-3 and J usage is TRBJ1-2; D perhaps matches TRBD1 (5 bases). The CDR3 length is 16 residues. The ends were cut back, 0 bases at V and 3 bases at J, with 14 bases in the middle. Germline V CDR1 and CDR2: ENHRY, SYGVKD. The CDR3 spells CAISESGSPGHYGYTF. The CDR3 DNA reads TGTGCCATCAGTGAGTCGGGGTCTCCAGGGCACTATGGCTACACCTTC.

In this sample, this clonotype turned up many times. The rearrangement uses TRBV15 and TRBJ1-5; 7 nucleotides agree with TRBD1. The V segment lost 1 base and the J segment 3 bases; nucleotides outside the gene matches: 9. The CDR3 has 17 residues. CDR1 and CDR2 from the germline V gene are LNHNV and YYDKDF (reference sequence). The CDR3 DNA is TGTGCCACCAGCAGAGCCCGCCAAACAGGGGACAATCAGCCCCAGCATTTT. This encodes CATSRARQTGDNQPQHF.

This clonotype was counted many times. CDR3 DNA: TGTGCCAGCAGTCTACGGGCGGCAACGTCCCAAGAGACCCAGTACTTC. This gives the protein CASSLRAATSQETQYF. This chain connects TRBV2 to TRBJ2-5; D remains unclear. Trimming left V 5 bases short and J 1 base short, with 17 bases between. The germline gives CDR1 SNHLY, CDR2 FYNNEI. The CDR3 covers 16 residues.

There are many counts of this clonotype. V and J are TRBV6-5 and TRBJ1-5, with 9 bases matching TRBD1. CDR3 length equals 12 residues. Germline CDR1 MNHEY, CDR2 SVGAGI. Trimming took 6 bases from V and 6 from J; bases not matched to a gene: 0. Written as DNA, the CDR3 is TGTGCCAGCAGGGGACAGGGTCAGCCCCAGCATTTT. Translated, it gives CASRGQGQPQHF.

This clonotype was observed at least ten times. The chain has TRBV6-1 and TRBJ2-7, with TRBD2 matching over 8 bases. V was pared by 6 bases and J by 5 bases, with 6 bases of the junction left unmatched. The CDR3 is 13 amino acids. Germline loops: CDR1 MNHNS, CDR2 SASEGT. CDR3 amino acids: CASSPSGGDEQYF. The CDR3 nucleotides read TGTGCCAGCAGCCCGAGCGGGGGAGACGAGCAGTACTTC.

Ten or more counts support this clonotype. The chain carries TRBV12-3 or TRBV12-4 and TRBJ2-7, with D maybe TRBD1 (6 bases). This CDR3 comprises 14 residues. The germline V and J ends were trimmed by 1 base and 2 bases, with 9 bases remaining between them. The CDR3 sequence: CASSLESGAYEQYF. CDR3 DNA sequence: TGTGCCAGCAGTTTAGAGTCAGGGGCCTACGAGCAGTACTTC.

The chain carries TRBV6-1 and TRBJ1-3; D might be TRBD1 (5 bases). Trimming shortened V by 4 bases and J by 3 bases, and 13 bases separated the two germline ends. This CDR3 is 15 amino acids long. CDR1 and CDR2 from the germline V gene are MNHNS and SASEGT. CDR3 nucleotide sequence: TGTGCCAGCAGTGGAGGGGTAGGAATTGGAAACACCATATATTTT. Translated, it gives CASSGGVGIGNTIYF.

This clonotype was counted ten times or more. The gene calls are TRBV6-1 and TRBJ2-2; D not certain. CDR1 is MNHNS, CDR2 SASEGT, per germline. V lost 6 bases to trimming and J lost 6 bases, with 11 bases between them. The CDR3 runs 13 residues. The CDR3 here is CASSGALAGELFF. As DNA, the CDR3 is TGTGCCAGCAGCGGCGCCCTGGCCGGGGAGCTGTTTTTT.

This clonotype was seen at least ten times. The chain combines TRBV11-3 with TRBJ1-6; 8 bases agree with TRBD1. Trimming at V came to 4 bases and at J to 2 bases, leaving 7 bases not matched to a gene. Germline lookup yields CDR1 SGHNT and CDR2 YENEEA. This CDR3 region has 17 residues. CDR3 loop: CASSSQTGVAYNSPLHF. CDR3 in DNA: TGTGCCAGCAGCTCCCAGACAGGGGTTGCCTATAATTCACCCCTCCACTTT. The full variable domain, completed using reference TRBV11-3 and TRBJ1-6, is EAGVVQSPRYKIIEKKQPVAFWCNPISGHNTLYWYLQNLGQGPELLIRYENEEAVDDSQLPKDRFSAERLKGVDSTLKIQPAELGDSAVYLCASSSQTGVAYNSPLHFGNGTRLTVT.

CDR3 protein: CASSIPGQGEYEQYF. The CDR3 nucleotides are TGTGCCAGTAGTATTCCGGGACAGGGAGAGTACGAGCAGTACTTC. The V call is TRBV19, the J call TRBJ2-7, with 9 positions matching TRBD1. The germline V gene encodes CDR1 LNHDA and CDR2 SQIVND (reference sequence). The junction had 7 bases not matched to a gene; V was cut back by 3 bases and J by 4 bases. The CDR3 is 15 amino acids.

This clonotype was observed at least ten times. The J gene is TRBJ1-1, the V gene TRBV6-1; the D is unclear. V lost 8 bases, J lost 7 bases, and 8 bases lay in between. Germline-derived CDR1 and CDR2 are MNHNS and SASEGT. This CDR3 region has 10 residues. The DNA of the CDR3 is TGTGCCAGCGGCCGACGTGAAGCTTTCTTT. This gives the protein CASGRREAFF.

The genes are TRBV18 and TRBJ1-1, with D uncertain. CDR3 size: 16 residues. Germline-derived CDR1 and CDR2 are KGHSH and LQKENI. V lost 3 bases and J lost 1, with 15 bases in between. The CDR3 nucleotides are TGTGCCAGCTCACCTCTCGTCCCGCGCGCGAACACTGAAGCTTTCTTT. It yields the protein CASSPLVPRANTEAFF.

This clonotype was seen repeatedly, ten times or more. V gene TRBV5-1 combines with J gene TRBJ1-1, with 10 bases that match TRBD1. CDR1 and CDR2 from the germline V gene are SGHRS and YFSETQ. The CDR3 covers 15 residues. V dropped 6 bases and J dropped 0; count of bases not matched to a gene: 5. The CDR3 spells CASTTGGAMNTEAFF. For the CDR3, the DNA is TGCGCCAGCACGACAGGGGGCGCGATGAACACTGAAGCTTTCTTT.

This clonotype was found many times. The chain recombines TRBV11-3 with TRBJ2-5; 7 bases line up with TRBD1. CDR3 length: 14 amino acids. V lost 5 bases to trimming and J lost 4 bases; unmatched junction nucleotides: 7. CDR1 SGHNT and CDR2 YENEEA come from the germline V gene. CDR3 bases: TGTGCCAGCAGCATCCACAGGGGTGGAGAGACCCAGTACTTC. Translated: CASSIHRGGETQYF.

The sample holds many counts of this clonotype. The genes are TRBV28 and TRBJ1-1, with D possibly matching TRBD1 (5 bases). V was cut by 1 base and J by 7 bases, with 10 bases left in between. The CDR3 covers 13 residues. Germline CDR1 MDHEN, CDR2 SYDVKM. CDR3: CASSLLGPFEAFF. The CDR3 coding sequence is TGTGCCAGCAGTTTATTGGGGCCCTTTGAAGCTTTCTTT.

This clonotype was found a few times. V is TRBV19 and J is TRBJ2-7; 10 bases map to TRBD1. This CDR3 is 18 amino acids long. Per germline, CDR1 LNHDA and CDR2 SQIVND (reference sequence). V was pared by 3 bases and J by 5 bases, with 16 bases of the junction left unmatched. CDR3 residues: CASSIGTGDTRLVDEQYF. CDR3 nucleotides: TGTGCCAGTAGTATTGGGACAGGGGATACCCGATTGGTCGACGAGCAGTACTTC.

This sequence joins TRBV6-5 and TRBJ1-1, with TRBD1 identical over 9 bases. This CDR3 spans 14 amino acids. Germline trimming cut 2 bases from V and 3 bases from J; bases unmatched to any gene: 1. The germline gives CDR1 MNHEY, CDR2 SVGAGI. CDR3 nucleotides: TGTGCCAGCAGTTACGGGGACAGGGACACTGAAGCTTTCTTT. This gives the protein CASSYGDRDTEAFF.

V is TRBV7-3 and J is TRBJ2-2, with a weak D call TRBD1 (6 bases). CDR1 is SGHTA and CDR2 is FQGTGA in the germline V gene. Trimming left V 5 bases short and J 3 bases short, with 13 bases between. The CDR3 consists of 15 residues. The DNA of the CDR3 is TGTGCCAGCAGCCCGCAGGGGTCGGACACCGGGGAGCTGTTTTTT. It translates to CASSPQGSDTGELFF.